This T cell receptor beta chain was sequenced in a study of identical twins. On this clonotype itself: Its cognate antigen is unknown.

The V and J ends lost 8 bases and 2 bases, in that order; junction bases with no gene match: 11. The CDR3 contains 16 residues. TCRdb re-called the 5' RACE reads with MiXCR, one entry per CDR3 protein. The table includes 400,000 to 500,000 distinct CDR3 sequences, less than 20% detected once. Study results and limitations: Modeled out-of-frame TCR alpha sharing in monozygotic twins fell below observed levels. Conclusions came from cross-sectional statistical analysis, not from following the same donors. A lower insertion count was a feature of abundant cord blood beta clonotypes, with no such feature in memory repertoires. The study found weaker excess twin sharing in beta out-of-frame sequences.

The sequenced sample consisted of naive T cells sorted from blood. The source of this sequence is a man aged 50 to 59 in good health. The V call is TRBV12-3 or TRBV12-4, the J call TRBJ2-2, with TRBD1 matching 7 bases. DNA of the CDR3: TGTGCCAGCGCGTACCTCGGGACAGCAAACACCGGGGAGCTGTTTTTT. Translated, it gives CASAYLGTANTGELFF.